This T cell receptor (beta chain) was obtained from a study of blood T cell repertoires in COVID-19. The overall study: Samples came from the United States, Italy and Spain, spanning acute and convalescent COVID-19. The analysed material was cDNA or gDNA that came from T cells, B-cell-depleted T cells, or PBMCs.

Original data processing: Amplification of reference gene primers provided the estimated nucleated cell counts. Some clones are missing from TCRdb's copy, which holds only in-frame ones; the method was immunoSEQ multiplex PCR. That table is the source of V, J and clone size, and D and trimming were worked out from the DNA. This sample has 110,000 or so clones, with around 74% found just once. This CDR3 spans 15 amino acids. Trimming took 4 bases from V and 4 from J; bases not matched to a gene: 9. Germline V gene sequence: CDR1 MNHEY, CDR2 SVGAGI. The chain has TRBV6-5 and TRBJ1-2; 7 positions match TRBD1. The specimen sequenced was peripheral blood. The origin of this receptor is a woman between 65 and 79 years old with acute or convalescent COVID-19. The CDR3 sequence is CASSSWDSAGYGYTF. CDR3 coding DNA: TGTGCCAGCAGTTCCTGGGACAGTGCTGGCTATGGCTACACCTTC.